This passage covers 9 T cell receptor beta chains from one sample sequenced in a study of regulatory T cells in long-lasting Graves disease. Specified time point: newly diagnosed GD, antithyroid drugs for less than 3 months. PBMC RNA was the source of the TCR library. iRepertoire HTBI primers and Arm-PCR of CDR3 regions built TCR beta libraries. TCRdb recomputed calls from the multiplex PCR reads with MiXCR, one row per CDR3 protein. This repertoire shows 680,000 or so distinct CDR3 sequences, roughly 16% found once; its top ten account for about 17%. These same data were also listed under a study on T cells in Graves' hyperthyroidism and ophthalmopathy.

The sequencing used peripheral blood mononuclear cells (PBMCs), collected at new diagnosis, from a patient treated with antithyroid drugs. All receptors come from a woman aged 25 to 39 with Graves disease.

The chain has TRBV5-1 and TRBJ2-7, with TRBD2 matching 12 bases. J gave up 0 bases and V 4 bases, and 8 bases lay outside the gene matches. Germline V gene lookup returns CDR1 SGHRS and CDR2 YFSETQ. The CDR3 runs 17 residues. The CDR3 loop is CASSATSGSPRSYEQYF. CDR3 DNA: TGCGCCAGCAGCGCGACTAGCGGGAGCCCTCGCTCCTACGAGCAGTACTTC.

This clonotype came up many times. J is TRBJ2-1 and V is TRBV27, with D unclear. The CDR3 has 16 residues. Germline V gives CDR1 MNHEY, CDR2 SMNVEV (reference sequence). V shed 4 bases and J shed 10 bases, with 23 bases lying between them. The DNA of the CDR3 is TGTGCCAGCAGTTCGCGACGGACCCTCCCCCCTGGGGAGCAGTTCTTC. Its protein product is CASSSRRTLPPGEQFF.

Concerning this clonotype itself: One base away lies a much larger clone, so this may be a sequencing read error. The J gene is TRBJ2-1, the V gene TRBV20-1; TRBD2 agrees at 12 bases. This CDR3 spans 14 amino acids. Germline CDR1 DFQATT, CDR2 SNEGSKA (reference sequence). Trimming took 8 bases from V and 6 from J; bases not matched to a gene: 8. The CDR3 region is CSTTTSGRFNEQFF. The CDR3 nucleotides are TGCAGTACTACCACTAGCGGGAGGTTCAATGAGCAGTTCTTC.

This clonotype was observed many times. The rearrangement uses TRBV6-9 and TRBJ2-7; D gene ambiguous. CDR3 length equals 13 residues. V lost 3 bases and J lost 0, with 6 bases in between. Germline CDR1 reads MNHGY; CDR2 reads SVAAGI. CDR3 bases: TGTGCCAGCAGTTACCAGAACTCCTACGAGCAGTACTTC. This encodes CASSYQNSYEQYF.

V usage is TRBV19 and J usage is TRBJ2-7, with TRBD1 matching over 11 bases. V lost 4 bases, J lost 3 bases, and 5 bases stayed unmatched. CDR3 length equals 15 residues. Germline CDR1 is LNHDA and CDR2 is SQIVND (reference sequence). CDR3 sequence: CASSNPGTGGYEQYF. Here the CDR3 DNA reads TGTGCCAGTAGTAATCCCGGGACAGGGGGCTACGAGCAGTACTTC.

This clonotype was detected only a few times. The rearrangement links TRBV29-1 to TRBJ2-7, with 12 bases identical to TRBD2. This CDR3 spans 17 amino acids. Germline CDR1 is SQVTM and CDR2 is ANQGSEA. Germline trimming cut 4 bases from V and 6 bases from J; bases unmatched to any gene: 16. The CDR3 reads CSVVETSGSFFVGEQYF. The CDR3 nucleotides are TGCAGCGTTGTAGAGACTAGCGGGAGTTTTTTTGTCGGCGAGCAGTACTTC.

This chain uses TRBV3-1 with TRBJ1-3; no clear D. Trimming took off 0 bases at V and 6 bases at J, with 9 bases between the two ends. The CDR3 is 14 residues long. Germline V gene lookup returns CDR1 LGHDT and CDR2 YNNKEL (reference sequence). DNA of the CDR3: TGTGCCAGCAGCCAAGATCTCATTGAAAACACCATATATTTT. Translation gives CASSQDLIENTIYF.

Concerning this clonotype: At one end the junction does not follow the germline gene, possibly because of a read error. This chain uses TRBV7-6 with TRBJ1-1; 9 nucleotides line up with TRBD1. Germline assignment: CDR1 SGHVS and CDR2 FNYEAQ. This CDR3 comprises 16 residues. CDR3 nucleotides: TGTGCCAGCGGCTTATTCCAACAGGGGGCTAGGACTGAAGCTTTCTTT. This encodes CASGLFQQGARTEAFF.

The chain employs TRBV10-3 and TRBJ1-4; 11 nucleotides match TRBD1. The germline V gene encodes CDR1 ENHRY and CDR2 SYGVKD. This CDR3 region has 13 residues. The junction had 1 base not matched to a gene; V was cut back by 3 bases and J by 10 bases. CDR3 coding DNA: TGTGCCATCAGTGAAGGGACAGGGGGAAAACTGTTTTTT. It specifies CAISEGTGGKLFF.